This T cell receptor (beta chain) stems from a study of blood T cell repertoires in COVID-19. On the study more broadly: The origin of the acute and convalescent COVID-19 samples was the United States, Italy and Spain. T cells, B-cell-depleted T cells, or PBMCs provided the cDNA or gDNA that served as material.

The length of the CDR3 is 18 residues. After removal of 4 bases from V and 0 bases from J, the junction contained 15 bases not matched to a gene. Germline V gene sequence: CDR1 SGHRS, CDR2 YFSETQ. The table came from immunoSEQ multiplex PCR; TCRdb's copy has only in-frame clones and leaves some out. The sample contains 45,000 to 65,000 clones, roughly 90% of which appear only once. The chain couples TRBV5-1 to TRBJ1-1; 7 bases align to TRBD1. The TCR comes from a man between 45 and 60 years old with acute or convalescent COVID-19. Sequencing input: peripheral blood. The CDR3 loop reads CASSPPPQGVELNTEAFF. Here the CDR3 DNA reads TGCGCCAGCAGCCCGCCCCCCCAGGGGGTTGAGCTGAACACTGAAGCTTTCTTT.